This T cell receptor (beta chain) was retrieved from a study of shared clonotypes between healthy human individuals. The sorted-subset replicate PCRs were given 150 to 250 ng DNA, which is tens of thousands of T cell genomes. Sequencing was performed with immunoSEQ multiplex PCR; in TCRdb, only in-frame clones are kept and a portion is missing. The data show over a million clones, around 75% seen once. Germline CDR1 and CDR2: SGHDT and YYEEEE. The CDR3 is 13 amino acids. Trimming cost V 2 bases and J 0 bases, with 4 bases left between them. This rearrangement joins TRBV5-6 to TRBJ2-3; D unresolved. The sequenced material came from memory CD4+ T cells sorted from blood. The sample's subset: CD45RA-negative fraction. This TCR derives from a young man in good health. Written as DNA, the CDR3 is TGTGCCAGCAGCTTTCAGAGCACAGATACGCAGTATTTT. It translates to CASSFQSTDTQYF. The full variable domain, completed using reference TRBV5-6 and TRBJ2-3, is DAGVTQSPTHLIKTRGQQVTLRCSPKSGHDTVSWYQQALGQGPQFIFQYYEEEERQRGNFPDRFSGHQFPNYSSELNVNALLLGDSALYLCASSFQSTDTQYFGPGTRLTVL.